These 19 T cell receptor beta chains originate from one sample sequenced in a study of blood T cell repertoires in COVID-19. This table comes from immunoSEQ multiplex PCR, and its TCRdb copy is limited to in-frame clones, with some not included. The data contain just over 300,000 clones, roughly nine tenths of them singletons. Sequencing was performed on peripheral blood. These receptors were taken from a woman younger than 45 with COVID-19, enrolled during active disease.

The chain uses TRBV7-2 and TRBJ1-4; 10 nucleotides line up with TRBD1. Germline trimming cut 2 bases from V and 13 bases from J; bases unmatched to any gene: 10. The CDR3 is made up of 15 amino acids. Germline CDR1 and CDR2: SGHTA and FQGNSA. The DNA for the CDR3 is TGTGCCAGCAGCTTAAGTGGGACAGGGGCCTTGACACTGTTTTTT. This gives the protein CASSLSGTGALTLFF.

The chain recombines TRBV2 with TRBJ1-1; 10 bases agree with TRBD1. CDR1 and CDR2 from the germline V gene are SNHLY and FYNNEI. Losses at the gene ends were 6 bases for V and 5 bases for J; bases not matched to a gene: 9. This CDR3 has 15 amino acids. DNA for the CDR3: TGTGCCAGCAGAATAAATGACAGGGGGCCTACTGAAGCTTTCTTT. It translates to CASRINDRGPTEAFF.

V and J are TRBV27 and TRBJ1-2, with D maybe TRBD1 (6 bases). V lost 5 bases to trimming and J lost 8 bases, with 18 bases between them. This CDR3 has 14 residues. Germline values: CDR1 MNHEY, CDR2 SMNVEV (reference sequence). For the CDR3, the DNA is TGTGCCAGCAGTACGACAGGAAGGGCCTTCGGCTACACCTTC. Translation: CASSTTGRAFGYTF.

The V and J genes are TRBV2 and TRBJ2-6; no clear D. CDR1 SNHLY and CDR2 FYNNEI come from the germline V gene. Trimming removed 6 bases at V and 0 bases at J, with 9 bases between. This CDR3 region has 15 residues. CDR3 amino acids: CASREYSSGANVLTF. The CDR3 DNA reads as TGTGCCAGCAGAGAATACAGCTCTGGGGCCAACGTCCTGACTTTC.

V usage is TRBV9 and J usage is TRBJ2-7, with a weak D call TRBD1 (6 bases). Germline V gene lookup returns CDR1 SGDLS and CDR2 YYNGEE. With 3 bases removed from V and 7 bases from J, the gap between germline ends came to 17 bases. There are 14 residues in the CDR3. CDR3 in DNA: TGTGCCAGCAGCGGGACAGAACCCCAGGGGGAGCAGTACTTC. The encoded protein is CASSGTEPQGEQYF.

V is TRBV19 and J is TRBJ1-4; D gene ambiguous. Germline values: CDR1 LNHDA, CDR2 SQIVND (reference sequence). V was clipped by 8 bases and J by 2 bases, with 15 bases between them. This CDR3 has 15 amino acids. The CDR3 sequence: CASRPSPGTNEKLFF. DNA of the CDR3: TGTGCCAGTCGTCCGTCGCCGGGGACTAATGAAAAACTGTTTTTT.

The chain employs TRBV6-2 or TRBV6-3 and TRBJ2-7; 11 bases are shared with TRBD2. CDR1 MNHEY and CDR2 SVGEGT come from the germline V gene. The CDR3 has 16 amino acids. J lost 5 bases, V lost 2 bases, and 8 bases had no gene match. The CDR3 DNA follows: TGTGCCAGCAGTTACCTGGTGGGACTAGCGGATAACGAGCAGTACTTC. Translation gives CASSYLVGLADNEQYF.

The CDR3 is CAISETQRGGRGEQFF. As DNA, the CDR3 is TGTGCCATCAGTGAGACCCAGCGGGGGGGCCGGGGTGAGCAGTTCTTC. The rearrangement links TRBV10-3 to TRBJ2-1; the match to TRBD2 covers 10 bases. The germline gives CDR1 ENHRY, CDR2 SYGVKD. The CDR3 totals 16 residues. The V gene end was trimmed by 2 bases and the J gene end by 9 bases; junction bases not matched to a gene: 10.

The chain has TRBV5-8 and TRBJ1-5; no clear D gene. The CDR3 totals 14 residues. Germline V lookup: CDR1 SGHTS, CDR2 YDEGEE. V was pared by 0 bases and J by 7 bases, with 11 bases between. The CDR3 coding sequence is TGTGCCAGCAGCTTGGAAGGACTCCCCCAGCCCCAGCATTTT. Its protein product is CASSLEGLPQPQHF.

This chain connects TRBV6-5 to TRBJ2-5; D perhaps matches TRBD1 (7 bases). Deletions cut 7 bases from V and 9 bases from J, with 15 bases between. This CDR3 contains 12 residues. Germline V lookup: CDR1 MNHEY, CDR2 SVGAGI. The CDR3 DNA is TGTGCCAGCATCGGGCAGGGGGGAGCCCAGTACTTC. Its protein product is CASIGQGGAQYF.

The V gene is TRBV28, the J gene TRBJ1-1, with D unclear. The CDR3 totals 13 residues. The germline gives CDR1 MDHEN, CDR2 SYDVKM. With 2 bases removed from V and 8 bases from J, the gap between germline ends came to 12 bases. CDR3 in DNA: TGTGCCAGCAGTTTAGGGCCAGCTTCCGAAGCTTTCTTT. Residues: CASSLGPASEAFF.

V is TRBV5-1 and J is TRBJ2-3; no clear D. Germline V CDR1 and CDR2: SGHRS, YFSETQ. V lost 0 bases to trimming and J lost 0 bases, with 11 bases between them. The CDR3 has 16 residues. The CDR3 region has the DNA TGCGCCAGCAGCTTGGTGCGGCGCCCTAGCACAGATACGCAGTATTTT. Protein product: CASSLVRRPSTDTQYF. The variable domain in full, with the rest retrieved from reference TRBV5-1 and TRBJ2-3, is KAGVTQTPRYLIKTRGQQVTLSCSPISGHRSVSWYQQTPGQGLQFLFEYFSETQRNKGNFPGRFSGRQFSNSRSEMNVSTLELGDSALYLCASSLVRRPSTDTQYFGPGTRLTVL.

J is TRBJ2-1 and V is TRBV20-1, with D perhaps TRBD2 (5 bases). CDR3 length: 15 amino acids. V shed 5 bases and J shed 5 bases, with 19 bases lying between them. Germline V gene data show CDR1 as DFQATT and CDR2 as SNEGSKA (reference sequence). CDR3 sequence: CSAGESRLGNNEQFF. The DNA for the CDR3 is TGCAGTGCTGGTGAATCGCGACTCGGGAACAATGAGCAGTTCTTC.

This clone was seen just once. J is TRBJ1-2 and V is TRBV9; D ambiguous. CDR1 SGDLS and CDR2 YYNGEE come from the germline V gene. Trimming removed 0 bases at V and 4 bases at J, with 10 bases between. CDR3 size: 14 residues. The CDR3 region is CASSVGAGSYGYTF. CDR3 coding DNA: TGTGCCAGCAGCGTAGGGGCAGGAAGCTATGGCTACACCTTC.

The chain combines TRBV27 with TRBJ1-2; D is unresolved. Trimming stripped 3 bases from V and 5 bases from J, with 19 bases between. The CDR3 spans 16 residues. Germline CDR1 reads MNHEY; CDR2 reads SMNVEV (reference sequence). DNA for the CDR3: TGTGCCAGCAGTTTCGGGGAGGGCAGAGCTGGTTATGGCTACACCTTC. As protein: CASSFGEGRAGYGYTF.

The chain recombines TRBV6-5 with TRBJ1-2; TRBD1 aligns across 7 bases. This CDR3 is 14 amino acids long. Germline CDR1 reads MNHEY; CDR2 reads SVGAGI. V shed 6 bases and J 4 bases; nucleotides not matched to a gene: 8. For the CDR3, the DNA is TGTGCCAGCAGCCGAGAGGGGGCTCGCTATGGCTACACCTTC. Its protein is CASSREGARYGYTF.

The CDR3 region has the DNA TGTGCCAGCAGTTCCAGGGGGCCTGACGAAAAACTGTTTTTT. Translating gives CASSSRGPDEKLFF. J is TRBJ1-4 and V is TRBV6-5; 8 bases match TRBD1. The V segment lost 4 bases and the J segment 8 bases; nucleotides outside the gene matches: 6. The CDR3 has 14 residues. The germline V gene encodes CDR1 MNHEY and CDR2 SVGAGI.

The rearrangement links TRBV11-3 to TRBJ1-1; 7 nucleotides agree with TRBD1. The J segment lost 5 bases and the V segment lost 0 bases, leaving 6 bases of the junction unmatched. This CDR3 has 15 amino acids. Germline V gene lookup returns CDR1 SGHNT and CDR2 YENEEA. The CDR3 DNA is TGTGCCAGCAGCTTAGAAGGGGGCCCGAGGACTGAAGCTTTCTTT. Translation: CASSLEGGPRTEAFF.

The rearrangement joins TRBV11-2 to TRBJ2-2; D remains ambiguous. V lost 8 bases to trimming and J lost 1 base, with 8 bases between them. The CDR3 contains 13 residues. CDR1 is SGHAT and CDR2 is FQNNGV in the germline V gene. The CDR3 spells CASVYKNTGELFF. The CDR3 nucleotides read TGTGCCAGCGTTTACAAGAACACCGGGGAGCTGTTTTTT.